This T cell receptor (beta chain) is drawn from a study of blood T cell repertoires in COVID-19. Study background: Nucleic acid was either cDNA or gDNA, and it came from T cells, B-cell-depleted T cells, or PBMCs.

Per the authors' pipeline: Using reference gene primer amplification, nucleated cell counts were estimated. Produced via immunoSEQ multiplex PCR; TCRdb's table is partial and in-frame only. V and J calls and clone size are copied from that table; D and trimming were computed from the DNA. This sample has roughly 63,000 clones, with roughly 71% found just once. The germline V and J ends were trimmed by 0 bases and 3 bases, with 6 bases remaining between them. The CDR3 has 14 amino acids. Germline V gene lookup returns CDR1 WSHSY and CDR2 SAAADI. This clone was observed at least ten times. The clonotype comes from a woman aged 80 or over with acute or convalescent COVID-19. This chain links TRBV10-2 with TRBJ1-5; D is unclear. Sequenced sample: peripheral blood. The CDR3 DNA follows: TGCGCCAGCAGTGAGTCCGGTTTCAATCAGCCCCAGCATTTT. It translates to CASSESGFNQPQHF.